Below, 12 T cell receptor beta chains from the same sample are listed, as sequenced in a study of cytomegalovirus exposure and HLA in healthy donors. The PCR employed 60 Vbeta primers together with 13 Jbeta primers. Here immunoSEQ multiplex PCR was the method, and the copy in TCRdb shows in-frame clones only, minus some. The table records fewer than 200,000 clones, around 84% of them present only once. Sequenced material: PBMCs. These receptors were taken from a woman aged 18 to 35 in good health and CMV-seronegative.

This rearrangement joins TRBV28 to TRBJ2-1, with 8 positions matching TRBD2. The CDR3 has 12 residues. Looked up from germline, CDR1 is MDHEN and CDR2 is SYDVKM. The V segment lost 6 bases and the J segment 9 bases; nucleotides outside the gene matches: 4. The CDR3 nucleotides are TGTGCCAGCAGGGTGGCGGGAGGTGAGCAGTTCTTC. This translates into CASRVAGGEQFF.

The chain joins TRBV7-2 to TRBJ2-7; TRBD2 agrees at 9 bases. J was trimmed by 5 bases and V by 5 bases; bases with no gene match: 13. The CDR3 has 16 residues. Germline V gives CDR1 SGHTA, CDR2 FQGNSA. In nucleotides, the CDR3 is TGTGCCAGCAGCCCTCAAGCGGGAGGCCGCCTTCACGAGCAGTACTTC. The encoded protein is CASSPQAGGRLHEQYF.

The chain carries TRBV9 and TRBJ2-1; a weak D match, TRBD2 (5 bases). V was shortened by 4 bases and J by 0 bases, with 29 bases between the two germline ends. The CDR3 runs to 21 residues. The V gene's germline CDR1 is SGDLS and CDR2 YYNGEE. The DNA for the CDR3 is TGTGCCAGCAGCTCCAGTAGCCGACTAAACCGACCCTTTAGCTCCTACAATGAGCAGTTCTTC. Amino acids: CASSSSSRLNRPFSSYNEQFF. The full variable domain, in which reference TRBV9 and TRBJ2-1 provide the parts outside the CDR3, is DSGVTQTPKHLITATGQRVTLRCSPRSGDLSVYWYQQSLDQGLQFLIQYYNGEERAKGNILERFSAQQFPDLHSELNLSSLELGDSALYFCASSSSSRLNRPFSSYNEQFFGPGTRLTVL.

V gene TRBV28 combines with J gene TRBJ1-2; no reliable D call. CDR1 is MDHEN, CDR2 SYDVKM, per germline. V gave up 10 bases and J gave up 7 bases, with 10 bases separating them. There are 10 residues in the CDR3. CDR3 nucleotide sequence: TGTGCCACCGCCTTCGGTGGCTACACCTTC. Its translation is CATAFGGYTF.

This rearrangement joins TRBV7-6 to TRBJ1-1; 8 nucleotides agree with TRBD1. Germline V lookup: CDR1 SGHVS, CDR2 FNYEAQ. Unmatched junction bases numbered 4, after V lost 1 base and J lost 3 bases. CDR3 length: 15 residues. CDR3 loop: CASSLVQGGYTEAFF. CDR3 DNA: TGTGCCAGCAGCTTAGTACAGGGGGGTTACACTGAAGCTTTCTTT.

V usage is TRBV6-5 and J usage is TRBJ1-2; 9 bases are shared with TRBD1. The V segment lost 4 bases and the J segment 3 bases; nucleotides outside the gene matches: 6. Germline V gives CDR1 MNHEY, CDR2 SVGAGI. The CDR3 loop spans 15 amino acids. The CDR3 bases are TGTGCCAGCAGTTCTGGGGGACAGGGACACTATGGCTACACCTTC. Protein sequence: CASSSGGQGHYGYTF.

The J gene is TRBJ2-1, the V gene TRBV9, with 12 bases identical to TRBD1. Trimming at V came to 3 bases and at J to 6 bases, leaving 16 bases not matched to a gene. CDR3 length: 19 amino acids. Germline V lookup: CDR1 SGDLS, CDR2 YYNGEE. The CDR3 sequence is CASSGGGRRGQGALNEQFF. In nucleotides, the CDR3 is TGTGCCAGCAGCGGAGGGGGGAGGAGGGGACAGGGGGCTCTCAATGAGCAGTTCTTC.

V and J are TRBV6-6 and TRBJ2-7; D remains ambiguous. This CDR3 region has 14 residues. CDR1 is MNHNY, CDR2 SVGAGI, per germline (reference sequence). V gave up 2 bases and J gave up 3 bases, with 11 bases separating them. The CDR3 region is CASSYDQAGYEQYV. CDR3 in DNA: TGTGCCAGCAGTTACGACCAGGCAGGCTACGAGCAGTACGTC.

V usage is TRBV27 and J usage is TRBJ2-7, with 9 bases fitting TRBD2. This CDR3 is 15 amino acids long. The junction had 6 bases not matched to a gene; V was cut back by 4 bases and J by 2 bases. Per the germline V gene, CDR1 is MNHEY and CDR2 is SMNVEV (reference sequence). CDR3 residues: CASSWLREGTYEQYF. The CDR3 nucleotides are TGTGCCAGCAGTTGGTTGCGGGAGGGGACCTACGAGCAGTACTTC.

This clone was seen a handful of times. V is TRBV10-3 and J is TRBJ2-7; the match to TRBD1 covers 7 bases. The trim removed 6 bases at V and 2 bases at J, leaving 10 bases unmatched. The germline V gene has CDR1 ENHRY and CDR2 SYGVKD. The CDR3 consists of 15 residues. CDR3: CAISATGDGTYEQYF. The CDR3 nucleotides read TGTGCCATCAGCGCCACAGGGGACGGTACCTACGAGCAGTACTTC.

As for this clone: The same CDR3 arises from other DNA sequences in this sample as well. This rearrangement joins TRBV11-3 to TRBJ2-6, with 8 nucleotides matching TRBD1. Per germline, CDR1 SGHNT and CDR2 YENEEA. V dropped 3 bases and J dropped 0; count of bases not matched to a gene: 4. This CDR3 spans 17 amino acids. The CDR3 nucleotides are TGTGCCAGCAGCTTGGGACAGGCCCCCTCTGGGGCCAACGTCCTGACTTTC. This translates into CASSLGQAPSGANVLTF. The variable domain in full, completed from reference TRBV11-3 and TRBJ2-6, reads EAGVVQSPRYKIIEKKQPVAFWCNPISGHNTLYWYLQNLGQGPELLIRYENEEAVDDSQLPKDRFSAERLKGVDSTLKIQPAELGDSAVYLCASSLGQAPSGANVLTFGAGSRLTVL.

V and J are TRBV11-3 and TRBJ1-2; 8 positions agree with TRBD1. Per the germline V gene, CDR1 is SGHNT and CDR2 is YENEEA. J lost 3 bases, V lost 5 bases, and 5 bases had no gene match. There are 14 residues in the CDR3. The CDR3 DNA is TGTGCCAGCAGCCACAGGGGGGGGGACTATGGCTACACCTTC. Its protein product is CASSHRGGDYGYTF.